This T cell receptor (beta chain) appears in the sequencing data of a study of beta chain features in type 1 diabetes. Study outcomes and limitations: TCRB repertoires of naive, central memory and Treg cells appeared more similar among patients than among healthy donors. Among all four CD4+ subsets, Type 1 diabetes patients had TCRB CDR3s that were moderately but significantly shorter. Among type 1 diabetes patients, VDJ junctions had fewer insertions and more deletions.

A heparinised blood draw that averaged about 120 mL was obtained once from each donor. The CDR3 totals 14 residues. The germline gives CDR1 SGHNT, CDR2 YYREEE (reference sequence). The V end lost 1 base, the J end lost 7 bases, and 9 bases lay between the germline ends. Reverse transcribing all isolated RNA meant expressed TCRB transcripts were sequenced. Using immunoSEQ multiplex PCR, the repertoire was profiled, and TCRdb retains in-frame clones only, with some absent. The sample shows 300,000 to 400,000 clones, approximately 9.7% of them seen only once. About this clone: What it binds is not known.

The receptor's source is a man aged 30-40 years with type 1 diabetes. Material for sequencing was central memory CD4+ T cells from blood. The rearrangement uses TRBV5-4 and TRBJ1-6; no clear D. The CDR3 sequence is CASSLKRWNSPLHF. The DNA for the CDR3 is TGTGCCAGCAGCTTGAAAAGGTGGAATTCACCCCTCCACTTT.